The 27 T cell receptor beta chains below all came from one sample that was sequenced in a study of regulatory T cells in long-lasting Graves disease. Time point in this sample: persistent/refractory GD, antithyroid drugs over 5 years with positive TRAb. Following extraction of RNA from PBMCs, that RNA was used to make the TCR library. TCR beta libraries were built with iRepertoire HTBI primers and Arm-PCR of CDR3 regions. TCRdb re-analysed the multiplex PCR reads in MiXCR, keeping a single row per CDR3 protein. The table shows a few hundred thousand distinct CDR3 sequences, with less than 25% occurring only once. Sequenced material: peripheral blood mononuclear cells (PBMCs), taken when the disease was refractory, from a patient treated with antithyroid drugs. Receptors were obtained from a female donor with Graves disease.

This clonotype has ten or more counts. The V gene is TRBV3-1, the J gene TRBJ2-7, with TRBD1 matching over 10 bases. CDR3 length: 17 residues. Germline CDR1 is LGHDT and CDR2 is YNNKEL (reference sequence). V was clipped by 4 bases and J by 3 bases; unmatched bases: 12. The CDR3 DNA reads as TGTGCCAGCAGCCCCATACACATGACAGGGGGCGGCTACGAGCAGTACTTC. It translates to CASSPIHMTGGGYEQYF.

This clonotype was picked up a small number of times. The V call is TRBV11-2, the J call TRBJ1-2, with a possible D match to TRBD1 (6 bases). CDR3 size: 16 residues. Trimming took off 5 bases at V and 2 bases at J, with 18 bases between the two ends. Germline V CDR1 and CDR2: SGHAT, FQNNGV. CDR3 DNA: TGTGCCAGCAGCGGACTTGGGGGCAACTGGAACTATGGCTACACCTTC. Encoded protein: CASSGLGGNWNYGYTF.

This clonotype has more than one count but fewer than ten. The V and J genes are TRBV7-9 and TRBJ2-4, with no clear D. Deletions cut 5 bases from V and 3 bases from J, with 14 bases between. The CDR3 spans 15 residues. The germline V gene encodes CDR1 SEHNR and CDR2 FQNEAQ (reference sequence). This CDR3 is CASSPIFWGKNIQYF. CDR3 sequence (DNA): TGTGCCAGCAGCCCGATATTCTGGGGCAAAAACATTCAGTACTTC.

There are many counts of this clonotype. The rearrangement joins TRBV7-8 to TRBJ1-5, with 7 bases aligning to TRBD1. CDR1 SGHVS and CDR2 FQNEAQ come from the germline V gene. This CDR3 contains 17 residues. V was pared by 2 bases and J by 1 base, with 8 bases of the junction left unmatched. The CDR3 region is CASSLPLPGGSNQPQHF. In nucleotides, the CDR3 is TGTGCCAGCAGCTTACCCCTGCCAGGGGGGAGCAATCAGCCCCAGCATTTT.

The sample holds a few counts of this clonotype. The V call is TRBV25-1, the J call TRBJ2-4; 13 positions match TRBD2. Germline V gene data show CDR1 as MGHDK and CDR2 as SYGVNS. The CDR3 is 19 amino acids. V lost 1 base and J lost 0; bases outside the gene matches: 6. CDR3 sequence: CASSESVLAGGVAKNIQYF. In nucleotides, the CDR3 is TGTGCCAGCAGTGAATCGGTACTAGCGGGAGGGGTAGCCAAAAACATTCAGTACTTC.

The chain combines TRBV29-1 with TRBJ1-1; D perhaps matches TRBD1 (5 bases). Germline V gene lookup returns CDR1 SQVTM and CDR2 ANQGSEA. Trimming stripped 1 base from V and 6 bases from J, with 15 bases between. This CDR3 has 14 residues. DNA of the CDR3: TGCAGCGTTGAAGGTTTAGCAGGGTCTGCTGAAGCTTTCTTT. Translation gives CSVEGLAGSAEAFF.

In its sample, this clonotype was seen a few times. The DNA of the CDR3 is TGTGCCAGCAGTAAAGACTTAAACACCGGGGAGCTGTTTTTT. Its translation is CASSKDLNTGELFF. The rearrangement joins TRBV11-2 to TRBJ2-2, with no clear D. CDR3 length: 14 residues. From germline, CDR1 is SGHAT and CDR2 FQNNGV. With 6 bases removed from V and 2 bases from J, the gap between germline ends came to 10 bases.

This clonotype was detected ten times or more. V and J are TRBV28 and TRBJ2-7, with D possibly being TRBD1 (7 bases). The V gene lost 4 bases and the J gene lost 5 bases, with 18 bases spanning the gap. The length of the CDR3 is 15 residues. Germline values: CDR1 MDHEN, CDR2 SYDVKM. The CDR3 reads CASSSTGDLGNEQYF. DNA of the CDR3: TGTGCCAGCAGTTCTACAGGGGACTTGGGCAACGAGCAGTACTTC.

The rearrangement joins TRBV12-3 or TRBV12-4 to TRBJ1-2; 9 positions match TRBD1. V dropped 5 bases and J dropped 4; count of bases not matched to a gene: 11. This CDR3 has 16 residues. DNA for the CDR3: TGTGCCAGCAGTCGGCGGACAGGGGCGAACTTCTATGGCTACACCTTC. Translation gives CASSRRTGANFYGYTF.

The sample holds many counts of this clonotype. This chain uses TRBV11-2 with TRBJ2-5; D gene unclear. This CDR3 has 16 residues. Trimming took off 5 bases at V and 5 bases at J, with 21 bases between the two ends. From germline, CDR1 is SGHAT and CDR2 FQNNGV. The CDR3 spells CASSRREVGWMETQYF. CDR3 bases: TGTGCCAGCAGCCGCCGAGAAGTAGGGTGGATGGAGACCCAGTACTTC.

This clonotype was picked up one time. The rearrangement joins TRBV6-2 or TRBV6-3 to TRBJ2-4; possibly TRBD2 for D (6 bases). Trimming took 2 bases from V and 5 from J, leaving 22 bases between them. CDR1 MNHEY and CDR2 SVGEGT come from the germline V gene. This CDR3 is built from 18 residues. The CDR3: CASSYLSVKRAVQNIQYF. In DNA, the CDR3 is TGTGCCAGCAGTTACCTGTCTGTTAAGCGGGCTGTCCAAAACATTCAGTACTTC.

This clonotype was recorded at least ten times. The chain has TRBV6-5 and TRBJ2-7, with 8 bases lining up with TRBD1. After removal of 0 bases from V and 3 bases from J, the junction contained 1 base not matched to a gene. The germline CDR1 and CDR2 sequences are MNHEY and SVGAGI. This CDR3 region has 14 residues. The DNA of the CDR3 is TGTGCCAGCAGTTACTCGGGACAGGTCTACGAGCAGTACTTC. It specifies CASSYSGQVYEQYF.

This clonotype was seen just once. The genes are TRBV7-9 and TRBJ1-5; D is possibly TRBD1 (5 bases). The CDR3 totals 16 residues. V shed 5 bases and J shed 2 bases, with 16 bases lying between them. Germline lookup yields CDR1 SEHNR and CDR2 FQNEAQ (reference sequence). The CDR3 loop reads CASSPGGGAGNQPQHF. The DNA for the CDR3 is TGTGCCAGCAGCCCGGGGGGGGGAGCCGGCAATCAGCCCCAGCATTTT.

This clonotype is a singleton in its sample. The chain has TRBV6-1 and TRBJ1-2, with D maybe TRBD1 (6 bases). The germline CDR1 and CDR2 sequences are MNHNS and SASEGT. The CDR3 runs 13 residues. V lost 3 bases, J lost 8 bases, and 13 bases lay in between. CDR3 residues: CASSDWRGAGYTF. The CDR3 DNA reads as TGTGCCAGCAGTGATTGGCGGGGGGCCGGCTACACCTTC.

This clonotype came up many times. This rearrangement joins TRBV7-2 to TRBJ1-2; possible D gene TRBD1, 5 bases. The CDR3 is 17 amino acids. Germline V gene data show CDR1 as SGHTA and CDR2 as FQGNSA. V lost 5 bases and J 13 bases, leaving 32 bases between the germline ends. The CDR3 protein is CASSPSLFGTRRNSRTF. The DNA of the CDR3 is TGTGCCAGCAGCCCCAGTCTGTTCGGGACGCGAAGAAACTCTCGCACCTTC.

The DNA of the CDR3 is TGTGCCAGCAGTTACGTTTGGCGGGAGAAATCTAGCGTAGCCAAAAACATTCAGTACTTC. It encodes CASSYVWREKSSVAKNIQYF. This rearrangement joins TRBV6-2 or TRBV6-3 to TRBJ2-4; 7 nucleotides align to TRBD2. The V gene end was trimmed by 2 bases and the J gene end by 0 bases; junction bases not matched to a gene: 16. This CDR3 region has 20 residues. Germline V gene lookup returns CDR1 MNHEY and CDR2 SVGEGT.

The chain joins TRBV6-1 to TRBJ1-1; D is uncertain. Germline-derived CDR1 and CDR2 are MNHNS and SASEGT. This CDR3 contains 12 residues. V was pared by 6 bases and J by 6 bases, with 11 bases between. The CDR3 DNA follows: TGTGCCAGCAGGGAGGGATTTTCTGAAGCTTTCTTT. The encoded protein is CASREGFSEAFF.

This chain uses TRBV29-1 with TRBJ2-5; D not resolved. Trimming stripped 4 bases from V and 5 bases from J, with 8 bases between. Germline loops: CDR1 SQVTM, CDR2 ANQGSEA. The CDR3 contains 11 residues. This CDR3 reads CSVVGQETQYF. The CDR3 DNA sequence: TGCAGCGTTGTGGGTCAGGAGACCCAGTACTTC. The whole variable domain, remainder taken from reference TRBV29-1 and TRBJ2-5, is SAVISQKPSRDICQRGTSLTIQCQVDSQVTMMFWYRQQPGQSLTLIATANQGSEATYESGFVIDKFPISRPNLTFSTLTVSNMSPEDSSIYLCSVVGQETQYFGPGTRLLVL.

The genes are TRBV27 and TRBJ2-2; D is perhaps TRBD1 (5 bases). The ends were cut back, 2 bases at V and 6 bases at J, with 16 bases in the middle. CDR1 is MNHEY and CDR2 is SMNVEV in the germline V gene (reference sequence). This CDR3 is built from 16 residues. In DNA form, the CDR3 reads TGTGCCAGCAGTTTACGCTTTTCCAGGGCCGCCGGGGAGCTGTTTTTT. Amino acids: CASSLRFSRAAGELFF.

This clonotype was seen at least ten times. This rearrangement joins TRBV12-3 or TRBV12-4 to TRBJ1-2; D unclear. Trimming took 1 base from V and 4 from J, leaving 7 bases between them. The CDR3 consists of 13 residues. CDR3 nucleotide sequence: TGTGCCAGCAGTTTAGGGCTAAGCTATGGCTACACCTTC. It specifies CASSLGLSYGYTF.

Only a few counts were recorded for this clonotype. CDR3 sequence: CASIPSTSGRGNEQFF. CDR3 sequence (DNA): TGTGCCAGCATCCCCTCGACTAGCGGGAGGGGAAATGAGCAGTTCTTC. J is TRBJ2-1 and V is TRBV28, with 14 bases identical to TRBD2. Germline CDR1 reads MDHEN; CDR2 reads SYDVKM. Germline trimming cut 7 bases from V and 7 bases from J; bases unmatched to any gene: 9. The CDR3 runs 16 residues.

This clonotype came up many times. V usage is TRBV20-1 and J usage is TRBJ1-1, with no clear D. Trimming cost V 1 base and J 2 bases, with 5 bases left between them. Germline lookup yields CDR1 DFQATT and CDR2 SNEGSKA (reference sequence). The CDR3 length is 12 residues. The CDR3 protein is CSARVTNTEAFF. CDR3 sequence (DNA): TGCAGTGCTAGAGTCACCAACACTGAAGCTTTCTTT.

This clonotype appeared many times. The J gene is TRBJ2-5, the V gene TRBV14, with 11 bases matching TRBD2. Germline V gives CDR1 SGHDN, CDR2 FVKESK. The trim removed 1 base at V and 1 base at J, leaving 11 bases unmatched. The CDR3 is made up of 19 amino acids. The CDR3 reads CASSQVTSGSIVGQETQYF. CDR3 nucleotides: TGTGCCAGCAGCCAAGTTACTAGCGGGAGTATTGTGGGCCAAGAGACCCAGTACTTC.

The CDR3 is CASSPGPMNQPQHF. The CDR3 DNA reads as TGTGCCAGTAGTCCGGGACCGATGAATCAGCCCCAGCATTTT. V and J are TRBV19 and TRBJ1-5, with a tentative D call TRBD1 (5 bases). CDR1 is LNHDA and CDR2 is SQIVND in the germline V gene (reference sequence). This CDR3 region has 14 residues. Trimming removed 5 bases from V and 4 bases from J, with 12 bases in between.

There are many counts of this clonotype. CDR3 coding DNA: TGTGCCAGCAGTTTACCACTACAGGGGTCTGGGGCCAACGTCCTGACTTTC. This translates into CASSLPLQGSGANVLTF. The chain joins TRBV6-5 to TRBJ2-6; 7 bases line up with TRBD1. Germline V gene lookup returns CDR1 MNHEY and CDR2 SVGAGI. This CDR3 spans 17 amino acids. The V and J ends lost 4 bases and 1 base, in that order; junction bases with no gene match: 7.

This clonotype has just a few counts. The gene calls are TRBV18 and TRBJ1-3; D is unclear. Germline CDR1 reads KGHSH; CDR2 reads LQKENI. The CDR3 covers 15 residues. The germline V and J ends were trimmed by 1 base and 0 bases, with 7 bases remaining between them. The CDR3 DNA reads TGTGCCAGCTCACCACTAGGCGACTCTGGAAACACCATATATTTT. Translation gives CASSPLGDSGNTIYF.

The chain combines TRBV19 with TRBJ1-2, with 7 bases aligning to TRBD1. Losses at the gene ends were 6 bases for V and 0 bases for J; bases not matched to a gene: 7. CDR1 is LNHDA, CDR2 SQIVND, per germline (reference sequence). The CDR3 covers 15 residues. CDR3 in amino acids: CASSRDSATNYGYTF. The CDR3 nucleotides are TGTGCCAGTAGCCGGGACAGCGCCACTAACTATGGCTACACCTTC.